The clone carrying this T cell receptor beta chain came up many times. Its antigen is as yet unknown. By quantitative 5'-RACE with molecular barcodes, the TCR beta libraries were made. In TCRdb, the 5' RACE reads were re-called with MiXCR into one record per CDR3 protein. The sample carries 250,000 to 300,000 distinct CDR3 sequences, about 20% recorded once. Germline assignment: CDR1 MGHRA and CDR2 YSYEKL. V lost 7 bases, J lost 0 bases, and 5 bases stayed unmatched. The CDR3 consists of 15 residues. The data are from a study of CD8 T cells in ankylosing spondylitis. Findings and limits, study-wide: Disease-linked clones were CD8+ and relatively rare in peripheral blood. The authors reported significant enrichment of disease-linked clones in matched ankylosing spondylitis synovial fluid. Ankylosing spondylitis blood seemed to carry a telltale TCR beta motif made of roughly 8 highly homologous variants.

This sequence joins TRBV4-1 and TRBJ2-2; 7 nucleotides align to TRBD1. Specimen: blood, either unsorted or a sorted T cell fraction (not recorded which). The receptor's source is a male donor with ankylosing spondylitis or in good health (not recorded which). The CDR3 protein is CASTTGTTNTGELFF. The CDR3 DNA is TGCGCCAGCACGACAGGGACAACGAACACCGGGGAGCTGTTTTTT.